The present TCR beta chain was sequenced within a study of blood T cell repertoires in COVID-19. Study-level background: Samples taken during acute and convalescent COVID-19 were collected in the United States, Italy and Spain. The cDNA or gDNA used as material had been derived from T cells, B-cell-depleted T cells, or PBMCs.

Some clones are missing from TCRdb's copy, which holds only in-frame ones; the method was immunoSEQ multiplex PCR. This sample carries roughly 60,000 clones, 70% to 90% of them seen once, and the ten largest clones take 15%. The CDR3 has 13 amino acids. The V gene's germline CDR1 is SNHLY and CDR2 FYNNEI. V trimming: 4 bases; J trimming: 5 bases; junction bases outside the gene matches: 3. The sample consisted of peripheral blood. This sequence originates from an elderly man with acute or convalescent COVID-19. The chain uses TRBV2 and TRBJ2-5; 8 bases fit TRBD2. DNA for the CDR3: TGTGCCAGCAGTGTCCGGGGGGGGGAGACCCAGTACTTC. It encodes CASSVRGGETQYF.